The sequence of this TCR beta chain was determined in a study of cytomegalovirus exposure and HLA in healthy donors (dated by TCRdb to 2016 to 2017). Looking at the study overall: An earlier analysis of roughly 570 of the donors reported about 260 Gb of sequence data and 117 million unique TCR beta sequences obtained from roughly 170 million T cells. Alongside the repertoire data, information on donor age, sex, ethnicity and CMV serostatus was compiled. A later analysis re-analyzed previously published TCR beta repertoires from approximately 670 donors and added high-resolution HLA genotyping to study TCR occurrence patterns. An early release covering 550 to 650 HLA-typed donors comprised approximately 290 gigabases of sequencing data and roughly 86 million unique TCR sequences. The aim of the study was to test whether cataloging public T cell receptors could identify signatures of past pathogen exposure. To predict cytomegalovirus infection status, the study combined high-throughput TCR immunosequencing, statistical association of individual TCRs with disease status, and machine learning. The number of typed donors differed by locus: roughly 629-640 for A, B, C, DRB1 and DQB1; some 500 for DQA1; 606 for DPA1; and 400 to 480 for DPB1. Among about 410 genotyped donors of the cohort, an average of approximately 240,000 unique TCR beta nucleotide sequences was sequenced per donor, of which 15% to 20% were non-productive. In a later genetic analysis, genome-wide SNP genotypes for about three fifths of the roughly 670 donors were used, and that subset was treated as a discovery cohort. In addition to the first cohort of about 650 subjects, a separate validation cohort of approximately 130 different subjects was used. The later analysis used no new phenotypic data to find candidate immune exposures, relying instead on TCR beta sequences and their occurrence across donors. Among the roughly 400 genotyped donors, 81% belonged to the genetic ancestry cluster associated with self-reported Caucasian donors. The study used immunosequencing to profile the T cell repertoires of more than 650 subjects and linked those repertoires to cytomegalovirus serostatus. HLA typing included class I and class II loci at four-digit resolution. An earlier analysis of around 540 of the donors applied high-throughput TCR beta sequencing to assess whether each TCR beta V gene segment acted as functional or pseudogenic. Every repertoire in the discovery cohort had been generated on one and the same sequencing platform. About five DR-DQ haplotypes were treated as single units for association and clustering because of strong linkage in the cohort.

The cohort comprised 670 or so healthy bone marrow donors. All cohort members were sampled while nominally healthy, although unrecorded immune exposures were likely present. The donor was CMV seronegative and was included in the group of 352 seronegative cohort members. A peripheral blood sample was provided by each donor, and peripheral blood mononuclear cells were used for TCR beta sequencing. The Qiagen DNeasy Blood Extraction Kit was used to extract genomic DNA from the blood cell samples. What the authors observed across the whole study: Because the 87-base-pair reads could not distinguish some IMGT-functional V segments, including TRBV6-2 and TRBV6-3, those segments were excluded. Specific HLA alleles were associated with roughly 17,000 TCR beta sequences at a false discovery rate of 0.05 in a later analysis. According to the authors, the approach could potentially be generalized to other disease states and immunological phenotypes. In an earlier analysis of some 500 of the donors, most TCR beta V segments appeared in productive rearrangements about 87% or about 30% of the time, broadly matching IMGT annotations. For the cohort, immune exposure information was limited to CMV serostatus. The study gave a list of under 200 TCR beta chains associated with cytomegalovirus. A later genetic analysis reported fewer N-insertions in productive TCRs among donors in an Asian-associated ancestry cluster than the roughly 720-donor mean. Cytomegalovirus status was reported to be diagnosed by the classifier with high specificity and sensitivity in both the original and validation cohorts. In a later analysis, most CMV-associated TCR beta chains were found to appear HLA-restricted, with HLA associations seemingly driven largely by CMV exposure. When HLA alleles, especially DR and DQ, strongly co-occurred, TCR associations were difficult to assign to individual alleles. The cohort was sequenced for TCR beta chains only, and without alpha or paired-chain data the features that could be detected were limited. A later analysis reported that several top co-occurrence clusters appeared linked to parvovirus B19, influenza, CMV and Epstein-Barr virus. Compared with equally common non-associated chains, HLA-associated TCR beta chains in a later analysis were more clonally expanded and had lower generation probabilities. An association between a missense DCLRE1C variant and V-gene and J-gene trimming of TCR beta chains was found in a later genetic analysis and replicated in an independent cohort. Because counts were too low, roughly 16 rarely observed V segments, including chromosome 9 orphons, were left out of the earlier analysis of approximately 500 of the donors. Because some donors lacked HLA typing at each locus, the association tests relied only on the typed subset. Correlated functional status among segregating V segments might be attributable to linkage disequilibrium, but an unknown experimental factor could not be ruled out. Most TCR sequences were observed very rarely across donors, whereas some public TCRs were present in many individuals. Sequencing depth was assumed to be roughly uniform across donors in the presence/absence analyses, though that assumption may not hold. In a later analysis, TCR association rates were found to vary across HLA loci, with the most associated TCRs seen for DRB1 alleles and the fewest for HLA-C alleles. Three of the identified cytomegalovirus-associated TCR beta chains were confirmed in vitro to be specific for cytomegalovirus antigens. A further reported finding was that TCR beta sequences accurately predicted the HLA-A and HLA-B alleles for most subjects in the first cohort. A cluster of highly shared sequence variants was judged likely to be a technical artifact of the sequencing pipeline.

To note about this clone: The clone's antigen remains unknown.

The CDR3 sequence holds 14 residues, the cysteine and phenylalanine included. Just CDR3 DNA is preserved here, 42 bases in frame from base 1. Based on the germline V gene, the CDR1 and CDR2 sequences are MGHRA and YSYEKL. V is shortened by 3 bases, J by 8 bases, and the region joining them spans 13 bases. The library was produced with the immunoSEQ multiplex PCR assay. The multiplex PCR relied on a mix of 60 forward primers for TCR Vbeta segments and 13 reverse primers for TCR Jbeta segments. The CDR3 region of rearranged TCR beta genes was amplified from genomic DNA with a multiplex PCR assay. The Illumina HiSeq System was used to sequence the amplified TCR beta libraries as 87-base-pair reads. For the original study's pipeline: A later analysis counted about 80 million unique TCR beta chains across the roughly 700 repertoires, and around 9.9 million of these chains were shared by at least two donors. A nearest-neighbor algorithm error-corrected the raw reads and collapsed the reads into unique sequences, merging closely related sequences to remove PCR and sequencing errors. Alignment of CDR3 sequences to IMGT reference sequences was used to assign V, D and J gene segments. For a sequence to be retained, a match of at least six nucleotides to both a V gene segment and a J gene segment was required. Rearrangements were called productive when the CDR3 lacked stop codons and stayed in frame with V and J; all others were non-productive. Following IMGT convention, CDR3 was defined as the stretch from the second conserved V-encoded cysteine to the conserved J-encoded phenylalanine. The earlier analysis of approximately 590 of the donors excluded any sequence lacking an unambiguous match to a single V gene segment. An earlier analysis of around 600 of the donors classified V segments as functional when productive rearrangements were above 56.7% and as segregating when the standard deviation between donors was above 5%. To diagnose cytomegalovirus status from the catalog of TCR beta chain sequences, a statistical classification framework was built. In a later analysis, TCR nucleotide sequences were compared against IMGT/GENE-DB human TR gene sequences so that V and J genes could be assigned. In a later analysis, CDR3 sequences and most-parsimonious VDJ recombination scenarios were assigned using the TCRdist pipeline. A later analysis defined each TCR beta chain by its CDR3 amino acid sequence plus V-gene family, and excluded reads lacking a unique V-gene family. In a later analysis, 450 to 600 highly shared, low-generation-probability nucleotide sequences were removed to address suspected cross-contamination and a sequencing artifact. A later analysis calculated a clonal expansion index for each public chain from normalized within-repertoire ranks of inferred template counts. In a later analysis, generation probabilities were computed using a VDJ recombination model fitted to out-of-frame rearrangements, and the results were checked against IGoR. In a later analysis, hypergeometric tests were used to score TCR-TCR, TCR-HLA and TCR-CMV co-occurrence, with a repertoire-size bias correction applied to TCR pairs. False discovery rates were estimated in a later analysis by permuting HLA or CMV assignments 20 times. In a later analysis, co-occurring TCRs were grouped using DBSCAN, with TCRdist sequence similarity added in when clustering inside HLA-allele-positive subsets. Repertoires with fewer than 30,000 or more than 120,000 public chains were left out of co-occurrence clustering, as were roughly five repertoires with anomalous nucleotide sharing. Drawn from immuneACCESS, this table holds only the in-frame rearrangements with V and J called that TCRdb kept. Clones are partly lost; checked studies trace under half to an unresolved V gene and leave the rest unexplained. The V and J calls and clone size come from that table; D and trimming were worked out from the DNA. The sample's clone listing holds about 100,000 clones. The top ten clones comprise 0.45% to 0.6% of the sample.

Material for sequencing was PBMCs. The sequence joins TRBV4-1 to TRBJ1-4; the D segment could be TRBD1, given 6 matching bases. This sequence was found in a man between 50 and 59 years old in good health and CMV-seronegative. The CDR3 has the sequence CASSHPQGGEKLFF. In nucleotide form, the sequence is TGCGCCAGCAGCCACCCACAGGGAGGGGAAAAACTGTTTTTT.